These 21 T cell receptor beta chains were sequenced from one sample in a study of shared clonotypes between healthy human individuals. Profiling relied on immunoSEQ multiplex PCR, and the TCRdb table lists in-frame clones only, not all of them. The sample consists of 2 million to 3 million clones, 93% of them appearing once. The sample taken for sequencing was naive CD4+ T cells from PBMCs. Stated subset: CD45RA+ positively selected. These receptors were taken from a man younger than 30 in good health. Some clones in this sample may be carry-over from other donors' samples.

The rearrangement joins TRBV5-1 to TRBJ1-6; TRBD1 matches at 12 bases. This CDR3 comprises 13 residues. Germline lookup yields CDR1 SGHRS and CDR2 YFSETQ. Trimming removed 3 bases from V and 13 bases from J; junction bases left unmatched: 2. CDR3 DNA: TGCGCCAGCAGCTGGGGGACAGGGGGCCCCCTCCACTTT. Residues: CASSWGTGGPLHF. Variable domain in full (rest from reference TRBV5-1 and TRBJ1-6): KAGVTQTPRYLIKTRGQQVTLSCSPISGHRSVSWYQQTPGQGLQFLFEYFSETQRNKGNFPGRFSGRQFSNSRSEMNVSTLELGDSALYLCASSWGTGGPLHFGNGTRLTVT.

Concerning this clone: Other DNA sequences in the sample encode the same CDR3. V and J are TRBV18 and TRBJ2-1; D not certain. The germline CDR1 and CDR2 sequences are KGHSH and LQKENI. The CDR3 is 13 amino acids. V was clipped by 2 bases and J by 3 bases, with 5 bases between them. In nucleotides, the CDR3 is TGTGCCAGCTCACCAAGCTTCTACAATGAGCAGTTCTTC. Its protein product is CASSPSFYNEQFF.

Comment on this clone: The identical CDR3 is also encoded by other nucleotide sequences in the sample. The genes are TRBV28 and TRBJ1-3, with 8 positions matching TRBD1. The V segment lost 10 bases and the J segment 4 bases; nucleotides outside the gene matches: 6. The V gene's germline CDR1 is MDHEN and CDR2 SYDVKM. The CDR3 contains 13 residues. The CDR3 loop is CATRQGAGNTIYF. CDR3 in DNA: TGTGCCACCCGGCAGGGGGCCGGAAACACCATATATTTT. Drawing the rest from reference TRBV28 and TRBJ1-3, the complete variable domain is DVKVTQSSRYLVKRTGEKVFLECVQDMDHENMFWYRQDPGLGLRLIYFSYDVKMKEKGDIPEGYSVSREKKERFSLILESASTNQTSMYLCATRQGAGNTIYFGEGSWLTVV.

This clone was seen only once. The rearrangement uses TRBV5-1 and TRBJ2-1; TRBD2 aligns across 14 bases. Germline CDR1 SGHRS, CDR2 YFSETQ. There are 19 residues in the CDR3. Trimming took 5 bases from V and 5 from J; bases not matched to a gene: 15. In DNA form, the CDR3 reads TGCGCCAGCAGAGTTACAGGACTAGCGGGAGGTCGAGGGGACAATGAGCAGTTCTTC. Translated: CASRVTGLAGGRGDNEQFF.

The chain joins TRBV14 to TRBJ2-7; 10 nucleotides line up with TRBD2. With 4 bases clipped from V and 2 bases from J, the junction kept 8 bases outside the gene matches. The CDR3 totals 16 residues. Germline V gene lookup returns CDR1 SGHDN and CDR2 FVKESK. The CDR3 bases are TGTGCCAGCAGCCGGGGGGTTACTAGCGGGACCTACGAGCAGTACTTC. Translation gives CASSRGVTSGTYEQYF.

This chain joins TRBV9 and TRBJ2-7; no clear D gene. The length of the CDR3 is 14 residues. Germline V gene lookup returns CDR1 SGDLS and CDR2 YYNGEE. Trimming removed 0 bases from V and 2 bases from J, with 9 bases in between. In nucleotides, the CDR3 is TGTGCCAGCAGCGTAGATCAGGTCCCCTACGAGCAGTACTTC. It is translated as CASSVDQVPYEQYF.

The chain has TRBV7-8 and TRBJ2-7; 7 bases are shared with TRBD2. Germline V gives CDR1 SGHVS, CDR2 FQNEAQ. This CDR3 spans 14 amino acids. V was clipped by 4 bases and J by 0 bases; unmatched bases: 3. Here the CDR3 DNA reads TGTGCCAGCAGCTCTAGCGGACACTCCTACGAGCAGTACTTC. Translated, it gives CASSSSGHSYEQYF.

The chain uses TRBV18 and TRBJ1-3; 8 bases are shared with TRBD1. CDR1 KGHSH and CDR2 LQKENI come from the germline V gene. The CDR3 covers 16 residues. Trimming cost V 0 bases and J 1 base; bases outside gene matches: 2. The CDR3 nucleotides are TGTGCCAGCTCACCACCGGGACAGGCTTCTGGAAACACCATATATTTT. Amino acid sequence: CASSPPGQASGNTIYF.

V and J are TRBV27 and TRBJ1-2; 8 nucleotides match TRBD1. The CDR3 is 16 residues long. Germline V CDR1 and CDR2: MNHEY, SMNVEV (reference sequence). V dropped 4 bases and J dropped 3; count of bases not matched to a gene: 10. In DNA form, the CDR3 reads TGTGCCAGCAGTTCTCGATCCTGGACAGGGTACTATGGCTACACCTTC. It is translated as CASSSRSWTGYYGYTF.

This chain uses TRBV5-4 with TRBJ2-1; no reliable D call. This CDR3 is built from 12 residues. CDR1 and CDR2 from the germline V gene are SGHNT and YYREEE (reference sequence). V lost 4 bases to trimming and J lost 5 bases, with 7 bases between them. Written as DNA, the CDR3 is TGTGCCAGCAGCCTCAACAACAATGAGCAGTTCTTC. It is translated as CASSLNNNEQFF.

The rearrangement joins TRBV5-4 to TRBJ2-7, with 7 bases identical to TRBD1. This CDR3 comprises 14 residues. V dropped 3 bases and J dropped 1; count of bases not matched to a gene: 4. Germline CDR1 reads SGHNT; CDR2 reads YYREEE (reference sequence). CDR3 loop: CASSSPTGSYEQYF. The CDR3 DNA is TGTGCCAGCAGCTCACCGACAGGGTCCTACGAGCAGTACTTC.

There are a few counts of this clone. The chain is built from TRBV10-3 and TRBJ1-4; 7 bases fit TRBD1. The CDR3 is 14 residues long. Trimming removed 5 bases from V and 4 bases from J; junction bases left unmatched: 4. Germline loops: CDR1 ENHRY, CDR2 SYGVKD. The CDR3 here is CAISSGTVNEKLFF. CDR3 nucleotide sequence: TGTGCCATCAGTTCTGGGACAGTTAATGAAAAACTGTTTTTT.

The chain is built from TRBV2 and TRBJ2-5; tentative D call: TRBD2 (5 bases). Per the germline V gene, CDR1 is SNHLY and CDR2 is FYNNEI. The CDR3 covers 13 residues. V was pared by 10 bases and J by 3 bases, with 15 bases between. In DNA, the CDR3 is TGTGCCACGACACGGACTGCTAAAGAGACCCAGTACTTC. Protein: CATTRTAKETQYF.

The chain couples TRBV28 to TRBJ2-2; D remains ambiguous. The CDR3 spans 15 residues. V was clipped by 3 bases and J by 1 base, with 9 bases between them. CDR1 is MDHEN and CDR2 is SYDVKM in the germline V gene. DNA of the CDR3: TGTGCCAGCAGTTTCCAGAAACTGAACACCGGGGAGCTGTTTTTT. This translates into CASSFQKLNTGELFF.

The chain joins TRBV18 to TRBJ1-5, with D possibly being TRBD1 (6 bases). There are 15 residues in the CDR3. V was clipped by 2 bases and J by 2 bases, with 10 bases between them. CDR1 and CDR2 (germline): KGHSH, LQKENI. This CDR3 reads CASSPVGAGNQPQHF. The CDR3 DNA reads as TGTGCCAGCTCACCAGTGGGGGCCGGCAATCAGCCCCAGCATTTT.

The chain is built from TRBV9 and TRBJ2-7, with D possibly matching TRBD2 (6 bases). V was pared by 3 bases and J by 1 base, with 11 bases between. The CDR3 sequence is 14 residues long. Germline CDR1 is SGDLS and CDR2 is YYNGEE. The DNA for the CDR3 is TGTGCCAGCAGCGCCACTAGCCGATCCTACGAGCAGTACTTC. This gives the protein CASSATSRSYEQYF.

The rearrangement joins TRBV4-1 to TRBJ1-1, with D hard to call. The ends were cut back, 0 bases at V and 1 base at J, with 9 bases in the middle. The CDR3 contains 15 residues. Germline V lookup: CDR1 MGHRA, CDR2 YSYEKL. The CDR3 coding sequence is TGCGCCAGCAGCCAAGAGGCACAGCAGAACACTGAAGCTTTCTTT. Its protein is CASSQEAQQNTEAFF.

This rearrangement joins TRBV5-1 to TRBJ1-1; no definite D call. CDR1 and CDR2 from the germline V gene are SGHRS and YFSETQ. The CDR3 consists of 14 residues. V dropped 5 bases and J dropped 8 bases, with 19 bases sitting between them. The CDR3 DNA sequence: TGCGCCAGCAGTGTAACCCCAGGTGGCCGGGAAGCTTTCTTT. Translation gives CASSVTPGGREAFF.

The chain combines TRBV7-2 with TRBJ1-2; D unresolved. The CDR3 covers 13 residues. V was shortened by 2 bases and J by 0 bases, with 4 bases between the two germline ends. Per germline, CDR1 SGHTA and CDR2 FQGNSA. This CDR3 reads CASSLHPNYGYTF. CDR3 nucleotides: TGTGCCAGCAGCTTACACCCTAACTATGGCTACACCTTC.

The chain joins TRBV7-6 to TRBJ2-1, with a tentative D call TRBD2 (6 bases). Germline CDR1 SGHVS, CDR2 FNYEAQ. The CDR3 is 12 residues long. Trimming took off 5 bases at V and 12 bases at J, with 14 bases between the two ends. For the CDR3, the DNA is TGTGCCAGCAGCCCAGACTTGGGGGGGCAGTTCTTC. It yields the protein CASSPDLGGQFF.

The chain carries TRBV19 and TRBJ1-5; tentative D call: TRBD1 (5 bases). CDR1 and CDR2 from the germline V gene are LNHDA and SQIVND (reference sequence). V shed 5 bases and J shed 6 bases, with 14 bases lying between them. This CDR3 has 14 residues. The CDR3: CASSSGTWSQPQHF. The CDR3 nucleotides read TGTGCCAGTAGTTCCGGGACCTGGAGTCAGCCCCAGCATTTT.